This T cell receptor (beta chain) was recovered during a study of cytomegalovirus exposure and HLA in healthy donors. Study-level information: In terms of ancestry, the Caucasian-associated cluster contained about four fifths of the approximately 400 genotyped donors. The study, taken as a whole, reports: Donor immune exposure was known only as CMV serostatus.

About this clone: The antigen is unknown.

This CDR3 is 14 amino acids long. CDR1 and CDR2 (germline): SGHRS, YFSETQ. The V end was cut by 2 bases, the J end by 6 bases, with 12 bases between. The PCR made use of 60 Vbeta and 13 Jbeta primers. Using immunoSEQ multiplex PCR, the repertoire was profiled, and TCRdb retains in-frame clones only, with some absent. The sample holds about 130,000 clones, 78% seen once. The source is a man aged 25 to 40 in good health and CMV-seropositive. Sample: PBMCs. This sequence joins TRBV5-1 and TRBJ2-1; the D gene is possibly TRBD1 (6 bases). This CDR3 reads CASSFRQASNEQFF. DNA for the CDR3: TGCGCCAGCAGCTTCCGACAGGCGAGCAATGAGCAGTTCTTC.